The 2 T cell receptor beta chains given below trace back to one sample, sequenced in a study of cytomegalovirus exposure and HLA in healthy donors. PCR primers comprised 60 Vbeta and 13 Jbeta primers. Profiling relied on immunoSEQ multiplex PCR, and the TCRdb table lists in-frame clones only, not all of them. Of under 40,000 clones in the sample, roughly 79% were seen once. The sequencing sample was made of PBMCs. Receptors originate from a woman in her thirties or forties in good health and CMV-seronegative.

This clone was seen a handful of times. J is TRBJ1-6 and V is TRBV5-6; 9 bases are a match to TRBD1. V trimming: 4 bases; J trimming: 7 bases; junction bases outside the gene matches: 9. Germline lookup yields CDR1 SGHDT and CDR2 YYEEEE. This CDR3 is 16 amino acids long. This chain's CDR3 is CASSPPNRGRNSPLHF. The CDR3 DNA is TGTGCCAGCAGCCCCCCCAACAGGGGGCGGAATTCACCCCTCCACTTT.

This clone came up a few times. The junction departs from the called germline gene at one end, perhaps through a read error. This chain links TRBV7-9 with TRBJ1-1; D not certain. The CDR3 is 12 amino acids. Germline CDR1 SEHNR, CDR2 FQNEAQ (reference sequence). In nucleotides, the CDR3 is TGTTCCAGCAGCTTAATTAGCTACGGGGCTTTCTTT. Residues: CSSSLISYGAFF.